This record concerns one TCR beta chain sequence. The table came from immunoSEQ multiplex PCR; TCRdb's copy has only in-frame clones and leaves some out. This sample has 150,000 or so clones, with around 93% found just once. The sample belongs to a study of blood T cell repertoires in COVID-19. Unmatched junction bases numbered 8, after V lost 3 bases and J lost 7 bases. Germline V gene data show CDR1 as MNHEY and CDR2 as SMNVEV (reference sequence). The CDR3 has 14 residues. The receptor comes from a man aged 30 to 45 with COVID-19, enrolled during active disease. Sequencing used peripheral blood. This sequence joins TRBV27 and TRBJ2-7; 8 nucleotides align to TRBD1. The CDR3 DNA reads TGTGCCAGCAGTTTCTTGACAGGGGCTAGGGAGCAGTACTTC. It yields the protein CASSFLTGAREQYF.